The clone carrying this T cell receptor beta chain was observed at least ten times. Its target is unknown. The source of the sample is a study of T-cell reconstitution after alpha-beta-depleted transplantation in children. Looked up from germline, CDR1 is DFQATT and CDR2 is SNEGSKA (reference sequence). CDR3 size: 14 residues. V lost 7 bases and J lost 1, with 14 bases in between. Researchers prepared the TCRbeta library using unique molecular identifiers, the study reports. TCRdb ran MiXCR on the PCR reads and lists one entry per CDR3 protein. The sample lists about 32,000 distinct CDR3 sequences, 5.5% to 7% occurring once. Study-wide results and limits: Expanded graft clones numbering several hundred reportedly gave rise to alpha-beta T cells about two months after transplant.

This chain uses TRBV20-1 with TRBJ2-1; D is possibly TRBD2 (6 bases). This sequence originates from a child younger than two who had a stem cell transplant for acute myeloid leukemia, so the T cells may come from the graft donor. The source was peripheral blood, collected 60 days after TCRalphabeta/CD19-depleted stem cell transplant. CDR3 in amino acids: CSVMEGPSYNEQFF. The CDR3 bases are TGCAGTGTTATGGAGGGGCCGTCCTACAATGAGCAGTTCTTC.